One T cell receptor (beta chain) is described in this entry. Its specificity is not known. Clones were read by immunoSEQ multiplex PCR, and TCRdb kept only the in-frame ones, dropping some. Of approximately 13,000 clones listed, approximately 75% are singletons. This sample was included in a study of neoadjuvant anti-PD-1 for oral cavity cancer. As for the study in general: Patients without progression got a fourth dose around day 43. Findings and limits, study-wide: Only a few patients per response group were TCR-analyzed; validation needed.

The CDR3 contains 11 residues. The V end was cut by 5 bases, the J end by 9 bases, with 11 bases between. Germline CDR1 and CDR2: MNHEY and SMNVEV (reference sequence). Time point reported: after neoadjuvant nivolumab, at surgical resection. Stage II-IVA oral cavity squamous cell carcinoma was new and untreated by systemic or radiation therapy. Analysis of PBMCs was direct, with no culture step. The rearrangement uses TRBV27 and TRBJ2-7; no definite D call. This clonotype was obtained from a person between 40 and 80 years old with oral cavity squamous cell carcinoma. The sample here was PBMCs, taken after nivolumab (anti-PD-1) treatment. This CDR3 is CASSQGPVQYF. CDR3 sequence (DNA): TGTGCCAGCAGTCAAGGGCCGGTGCAGTACTTC.